One and the same sample provided the 5 T cell receptor beta chains below, sequenced in a study of blood T cell repertoires in COVID-19. Sequencing was performed with immunoSEQ multiplex PCR; in TCRdb, only in-frame clones are kept and a portion is missing. The sample carries 200,000 to 250,000 clones, 80% to 90% recorded once. Sequencing input: peripheral blood. These receptors came from a man aged 35 to 55 with acute or convalescent COVID-19.

This clone was recorded only once. The chain combines TRBV7-3 with TRBJ1-3; D not certain. Deletions cut 3 bases from V and 0 bases from J, with 9 bases between. The CDR3 covers 15 residues. Germline V CDR1 and CDR2: SGHTA, FQGTGA. In nucleotides, the CDR3 is TGTGCCAGCAGCTTGAGCACAGTCTCTGGAAACACCATATATTTT. The encoded protein is CASSLSTVSGNTIYF. The full variable domain, in which reference TRBV7-3 and TRBJ1-3 provide the parts outside the CDR3, is GAGVSQTPSNKVTEKGKYVELRCDPISGHTALYWYRQSLGQGPEFLIYFQGTGAADDSGLPNDRFFAVRPEGSVSTLKIQRTERGDSAVYLCASSLSTVSGNTIYFGEGSWLTVV.

In this sample, this clone turned up a few times. The chain links TRBV10-3 to TRBJ1-1; 10 positions match TRBD1. V shed 6 bases and J 3 bases; nucleotides not matched to a gene: 7. The CDR3 is 15 amino acids. The germline gives CDR1 ENHRY, CDR2 SYGVKD. The DNA for the CDR3 is TGTGCCATCAGGGACACCGGGACAGGGGACACTGAAGCTTTCTTT. It translates to CAIRDTGTGDTEAFF.

This chain links TRBV14 with TRBJ1-2; D perhaps matches TRBD1 (6 bases). Germline V gives CDR1 SGHDN, CDR2 FVKESK. Trimming shortened V by 5 bases and J by 4 bases, and 14 bases separated the two germline ends. The CDR3 loop spans 14 amino acids. CDR3 amino acids: CASSARQEFYGYTF. DNA for the CDR3: TGTGCCAGCAGCGCACGACAGGAGTTCTATGGCTACACCTTC.

The J gene is TRBJ2-2, the V gene TRBV9; tentative D call: TRBD1 (6 bases). V gave up 0 bases and J gave up 2 bases, with 14 bases separating them. Germline lookup yields CDR1 SGDLS and CDR2 YYNGEE. CDR3 length: 17 amino acids. CDR3 sequence: CASSVGPETGNTGELFF. DNA of the CDR3: TGTGCCAGCAGCGTAGGGCCAGAGACAGGTAACACCGGGGAGCTGTTTTTT.

The J gene is TRBJ1-2, the V gene TRBV6-2 or TRBV6-3, with D uncertain. The V end lost 0 bases, the J end lost 4 bases, and 12 bases lay between the germline ends. The CDR3 totals 15 residues. Germline-derived CDR1 and CDR2 are MNHEY and SVGEGT. The CDR3 coding sequence is TGTGCCAGCAGTTACTCGGAACAGAACACCTATGGCTACACCTTC. Amino acid sequence: CASSYSEQNTYGYTF.